Each of the 9 T cell receptor beta chains below was sequenced from the same sample in a study of CD8 T cells in Susac syndrome. Random hexamers were used to reverse transcribe roughly 0.5 to 1 ug of RNA. TCRdb re-analysed the immunoSEQ multiplex PCR reads in MiXCR, keeping a single row per CDR3 protein. The table has 130,000 to 150,000 distinct CDR3 sequences, approximately 94% seen once; the top ten hold over 0.065%. Material for sequencing was CD4+ T cells from PBMCs. The receptors were sampled from a human donor with Susac syndrome.

The chain links TRBV27 to TRBJ1-6; D remains unclear. The CDR3 is 14 amino acids. Per germline, CDR1 MNHEY and CDR2 SMNVEV (reference sequence). V dropped 4 bases and J dropped 7 bases, with 11 bases sitting between them. The CDR3 is CASSYATENSPLHF. In nucleotides, the CDR3 is TGTGCCAGCAGTTACGCGACTGAAAATTCACCCCTCCACTTT.

The CDR3 DNA is TGCAGCGTCTGGGCGGAGTCAGATACGCAGTATTTT. Protein sequence: CSVWAESDTQYF. The chain carries TRBV29-1 and TRBJ2-3; D gene uncertain. The CDR3 loop spans 12 amino acids. V lost 6 bases and J 4 bases, leaving 11 bases between the germline ends. In germline, CDR1 is SQVTM, CDR2 ANQGSEA.

The genes are TRBV7-6 and TRBJ2-5, with D hard to call. This CDR3 contains 12 residues. V was cut by 5 bases and J by 5 bases, with 9 bases left in between. The germline CDR1 and CDR2 sequences are SGHVS and FNYEAQ. DNA for the CDR3: TGTGCCAGCAGCATCCTAGTCGAGACCCAGTACTTC. Its translation: CASSILVETQYF.

The chain couples TRBV28 to TRBJ2-4, with TRBD2 as a possible D gene (5 bases). V dropped 5 bases and J dropped 0 bases, with 8 bases sitting between them. CDR3 length: 14 residues. Germline CDR1 MDHEN, CDR2 SYDVKM. This chain's CDR3 is CASSKLVAKNIQYF. CDR3 nucleotides: TGTGCCAGCAGTAAACTAGTAGCCAAAAACATTCAGTACTTC. Variable domain in full (rest from reference TRBV28 and TRBJ2-4): DVKVTQSSRYLVKRTGEKVFLECVQDMDHENMFWYRQDPGLGLRLIYFSYDVKMKEKGDIPEGYSVSREKKERFSLILESASTNQTSMYLCASSKLVAKNIQYFGAGTRLSVL.

The rearrangement joins TRBV20-1 to TRBJ2-7, with D possibly called TRBD1 or TRBD2 (5 bases each). The CDR3 extends over 13 amino acids. Germline V lookup: CDR1 DFQATT, CDR2 SNEGSKA (reference sequence). Trimming cost V 5 bases and J 0 bases, with 11 bases left between them. CDR3 sequence: CSAGGGGSYEQYF. The CDR3 DNA sequence: TGCAGTGCTGGTGGTGGGGGCTCCTACGAGCAGTACTTC.

This clonotype appeared a single time. V gene TRBV12-3 or TRBV12-4 combines with J gene TRBJ1-5; D call uncertain. This CDR3 region has 15 residues. The V and J ends lost 5 bases and 5 bases respectively, with 16 bases between them. The CDR3 loop is CASSPYGGTYQPQHF. The DNA of the CDR3 is TGTGCCAGCAGTCCTTACGGAGGTACTTATCAGCCCCAGCATTTT.

The genes are TRBV5-1 and TRBJ2-3; 8 bases line up with TRBD1. Germline trimming cut 3 bases from V and 1 base from J; bases unmatched to any gene: 10. Germline-derived CDR1 and CDR2 are SGHRS and YFSETQ. CDR3 length equals 17 residues. CDR3 nucleotide sequence: TGCGCCAGCAGCTCTGGATTTCCGGGACAGGGCACAGATACGCAGTATTTT. It is translated as CASSSGFPGQGTDTQYF.

The CDR3, as DNA: TGTGCCAGCAGTAGCAGGGAGGGAGAGACCCAGTACTTC. This gives the protein CASSSREGETQYF. This rearrangement joins TRBV12-3 or TRBV12-4 to TRBJ2-5, with 7 bases fitting TRBD2. V gave up 5 bases and J gave up 4 bases; unmatched junction bases: 4. The CDR3 is 13 residues long.

CDR3 sequence (DNA): TGCAGTGCTAGTCGAGGGTACGATCAGCCCCAGCATTTT. As protein: CSASRGYDQPQHF. The V gene is TRBV20-1, the J gene TRBJ1-5; D is ambiguous. V lost 3 bases and J 5 bases, leaving 11 bases between the germline ends. The CDR3 consists of 13 residues. The V gene's germline CDR1 is DFQATT and CDR2 SNEGSKA (reference sequence).